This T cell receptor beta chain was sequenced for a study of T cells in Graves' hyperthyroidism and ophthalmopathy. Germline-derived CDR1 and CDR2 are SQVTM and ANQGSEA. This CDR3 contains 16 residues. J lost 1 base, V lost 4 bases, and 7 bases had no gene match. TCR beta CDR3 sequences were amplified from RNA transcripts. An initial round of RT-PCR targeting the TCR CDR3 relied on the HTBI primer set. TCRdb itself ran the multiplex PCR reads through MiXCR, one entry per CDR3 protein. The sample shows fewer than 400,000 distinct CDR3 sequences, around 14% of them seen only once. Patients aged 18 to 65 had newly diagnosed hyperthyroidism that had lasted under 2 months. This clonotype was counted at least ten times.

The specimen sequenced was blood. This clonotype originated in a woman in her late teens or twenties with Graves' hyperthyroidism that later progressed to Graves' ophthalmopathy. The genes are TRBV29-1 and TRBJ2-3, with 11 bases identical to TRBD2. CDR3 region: CSVVVVTSGGTDTQYF. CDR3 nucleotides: TGCAGCGTTGTTGTGGTGACTAGCGGGGGCACAGATACGCAGTATTTT.